Below are 3 T cell receptor beta chains sequenced from a single sample in a study of cytomegalovirus exposure and HLA in healthy donors (dated by TCRdb to 2016 to 2017). The library was built by means of the immunoSEQ multiplex PCR assay. The multiplex PCR relied on a mix of 60 forward primers for TCR Vbeta segments and 13 reverse primers for TCR Jbeta segments. TCRdb took over this immuneACCESS table, retaining in-frame rearrangements with V and J assigned. Such tables are incomplete; in checked studies, under half of the missing clones stem from an unresolved V gene, and the remainder is unexplained. This sample has under 200,000 clones in its table, and approximately 80% of those were observed once. Of the sample, around 2.4% falls within the top ten clones. The sequenced material came from PBMCs. The receptors were gathered from a man in his sixties in good health and CMV-seronegative.

The chain joins TRBV5-5 to TRBJ1-1, with D possibly being TRBD1 (5 bases). Germline-derived CDR1 and CDR2 are SGHKS and YYEKEE (reference sequence). V was cut by 3 bases and J by 0 bases, with 12 bases left in between. CDR3 length equals 15 residues. The CDR3 spells CASSSSGLMNTEAFF. Here the CDR3 DNA reads TGTGCCAGCAGCTCCTCAGGGTTGATGAACACTGAAGCTTTCTTT.

This rearrangement joins TRBV15 to TRBJ2-2; D is undetermined. Germline CDR1 LNHNV, CDR2 YYDKDF (reference sequence). V was clipped by 8 bases and J by 0 bases, with 10 bases between them. CDR3 size: 14 residues. The CDR3 bases are TGTGCCACCCAAACAGTTTCGAACACCGGGGAGCTGTTTTTT. This encodes CATQTVSNTGELFF.

This clone was seen a single time. Here the CDR3 reads CASSQESVRDRESTRDQPQHF. DNA for the CDR3: TGTGCCAGCAGCCAAGAATCGGTGCGGGACAGGGAGTCTACGAGGGATCAGCCCCAGCATTTT. This sequence joins TRBV14 and TRBJ1-5; 9 bases are shared with TRBD1. The V gene end was trimmed by 0 bases and the J gene end by 5 bases; junction bases not matched to a gene: 20. CDR1 and CDR2 from the germline V gene are SGHDN and FVKESK. This CDR3 has 21 amino acids.